Following are 12 T cell receptor beta chains from one sample sequenced in a study of regulatory T cells in long-lasting Graves disease. Building of the TCR beta libraries involved iRepertoire HTBI primers and Arm-PCR of CDR3 regions. TCRdb redid the calling of the multiplex PCR reads with MiXCR, one entry per CDR3 protein. This sample has roughly 500,000 distinct CDR3 sequences, with roughly 20% found just once. Regarding time point: persistent/refractory GD, antithyroid drugs over 5 years with positive TRAb. Construction of the TCR library relied on RNA isolated from PBMCs. The sequencing used peripheral blood mononuclear cells (PBMCs), collected when the disease was refractory, from a patient treated with antithyroid drugs. The receptors derive from a female donor with Graves disease.

The CDR3 DNA sequence: TGTGCCAGCAGCGTCTCTAGCGGGAGTGTTCATGAGCAGTTCTTC. Translated: CASSVSSGSVHEQFF. The chain joins TRBV7-3 to TRBJ2-1, with 10 bases that match TRBD2. V was clipped by 5 bases and J by 8 bases; unmatched bases: 9. The CDR3 extends over 15 amino acids. From germline, CDR1 is SGHTA and CDR2 FQGTGA.

In its sample, this clonotype was seen a few times. This sequence joins TRBV15 and TRBJ2-3, with a possible D match to TRBD2 (7 bases). The CDR3 spans 16 residues. The V and J ends lost 2 bases and 4 bases respectively, with 16 bases between them. Germline CDR1 LNHNV, CDR2 YYDKDF (reference sequence). This CDR3 reads CATSRTLGGPPDTQYF. DNA of the CDR3: TGTGCCACCAGCAGAACCCTGGGGGGGCCCCCAGATACGCAGTATTTT.

This clonotype was recorded at least ten times. This chain uses TRBV28 with TRBJ1-3; D unresolved. Looked up from germline, CDR1 is MDHEN and CDR2 is SYDVKM. Trimming cost V 6 bases and J 0 bases, with 12 bases left between them. CDR3 size: 15 residues. This CDR3 reads CASRTRLSSGNTIYF. The CDR3 DNA sequence: TGTGCCAGCAGGACCCGCCTGAGCTCTGGAAACACCATATATTTT.

In this sample, this clonotype turned up many times. The chain uses TRBV15 and TRBJ1-1, with a weak D call TRBD1 (6 bases). V lost 0 bases and J lost 0, with 8 bases in between. The CDR3 covers 15 residues. Germline V lookup: CDR1 LNHNV, CDR2 YYDKDF (reference sequence). This chain's CDR3 is CATSRDGGLNTEAFF. As DNA, the CDR3 is TGTGCCACCAGCAGAGATGGGGGGCTGAACACTGAAGCTTTCTTT. Complete variable domain (other parts from reference TRBV15 and TRBJ1-1): DAMVIQNPRYQVTQFGKPVTLSCSQTLNHNVMYWYQQKSSQAPKLLFHYYDKDFNNEADTPDNFQSRRPNTSFCFLDIRSPGLGDTAMYLCATSRDGGLNTEAFFGQGTRLTVV.

This clonotype was picked up many times. This chain uses TRBV29-1 with TRBJ1-2; 7 nucleotides agree with TRBD1. Per the germline V gene, CDR1 is SQVTM and CDR2 is ANQGSEA. V lost 0 bases to trimming and J lost 5 bases; unmatched junction nucleotides: 12. The CDR3 covers 16 residues. The CDR3 sequence: CSVEDLLEGALYGYTF. The CDR3 DNA reads TGCAGCGTTGAAGATCTTCTGGAGGGGGCCCTTTATGGCTACACCTTC.

Details on this clonotype: Germline and junction disagree at one end, which may indicate a read error. The chain employs TRBV4-3 and TRBJ2-7; D remains unclear. The length of the CDR3 is 16 residues. Germline V CDR1 and CDR2: LGHNA, YSLEER. Here the CDR3 reads CASSQDLTGHRHEQCF. The CDR3 bases are TGCGCCAGCAGCCAAGATCTTACCGGTCACCGTCACGAGCAGTGCTTC.

The rearrangement uses TRBV5-1 and TRBJ1-2, with unresolved D. V lost 0 bases and J lost 3, with 12 bases in between. The CDR3 has 15 residues. Germline V gene lookup returns CDR1 SGHRS and CDR2 YFSETQ. Here the CDR3 DNA reads TGCGCCAGCAGCTTGGGAAGGACCATTGACTATGGCTACACCTTC. This translates into CASSLGRTIDYGYTF.

This clonotype was counted many times. The chain is built from TRBV28 and TRBJ2-7; no firm D call. The CDR3 is 11 amino acids. The germline CDR1 and CDR2 sequences are MDHEN and SYDVKM. The V end lost 3 bases, the J end lost 6 bases, and 6 bases lay between the germline ends. CDR3 bases: TGTGCCAGCAGTTTTCAAACCGAGCAGTACTTC. Its protein is CASSFQTEQYF.

A remark on this clonotype: It may be a read error: a sequence one base away is much more abundant. This chain connects TRBV7-9 to TRBJ2-7; the D gene is possibly TRBD1 (5 bases). There are 15 residues in the CDR3. The V gene's germline CDR1 is SEHNR and CDR2 FQNEAQ (reference sequence). V lost 4 bases to trimming and J lost 4 bases, with 17 bases between them. The DNA of the CDR3 is TGTGCCAGCAGCTCACCCAGGGCAGTGCAATACGAGCAGTACTTC. This encodes CASSSPRAVQYEQYF.

This clonotype was detected many times. V is TRBV27 and J is TRBJ2-7; either TRBD1 or TRBD2 may fit D (5 bases each). Trimming left V 6 bases short and J 4 bases short, with 10 bases between. Looked up from germline, CDR1 is MNHEY and CDR2 is SMNVEV (reference sequence). CDR3 length: 12 residues. CDR3 nucleotides: TGTGCCAGCAGCTCCGGGGCGTACGAGCAGTACTTC. Amino acid sequence: CASSSGAYEQYF.

The gene calls are TRBV27 and TRBJ2-7; possibly TRBD2 for D (5 bases). Trimming stripped 4 bases from V and 3 bases from J, with 16 bases between. CDR3 length equals 15 residues. CDR1 and CDR2 from the germline V gene are MNHEY and SMNVEV (reference sequence). The CDR3 DNA is TGTGCCAGCAGTTCCTTGAGCGGCTCCAACTACGAGCAGTACTTC. Translating gives CASSSLSGSNYEQYF.

V usage is TRBV18 and J usage is TRBJ1-4; D call uncertain. Germline CDR1 reads KGHSH; CDR2 reads LQKENI. The CDR3 consists of 17 residues. The V and J ends lost 1 base and 0 bases respectively, with 12 bases between them. The CDR3 loop is CASSPLYGSATNEKLFF. In DNA, the CDR3 is TGTGCCAGCTCACCACTCTACGGATCTGCAACTAATGAAAAACTGTTTTTT.